This T cell receptor (beta chain) was captured in a study of OX40 agonist ivuxolimab in advanced cancers. Study-level points and caveats: Among T cells, CD8+ cells averaged more expanded clones than CD4+ cells.

Notes on this clone: Its antigen is still unknown.

Some clones are missing from TCRdb's copy, which holds only in-frame ones; the method was immunoSEQ multiplex PCR. Of fewer than 70,000 clones listed, 80% to 90% are singletons. The CDR3 runs 13 residues. V was clipped by 1 base and J by 5 bases, with 8 bases between them. Germline CDR1 is SGHNT and CDR2 is YYREEE (reference sequence). Source: CD4+ or CD8+ T cells sorted from blood, taken in a trial of the OX40 agonist ivuxolimab. The chain employs TRBV5-4 and TRBJ2-3; the D is unclear. The TCR sequence derives from an adult with an advanced solid tumor such as melanoma, head and neck, liver or kidney cancer. The DNA of the CDR3 is TGTGCCAGCAGCTTGAAGGTGAAAGATACGCAGTATTTT. Amino acids: CASSLKVKDTQYF.